Shown below are 25 T cell receptor beta chains from a single sample sequenced in a study of PD-1 blockade in classical Hodgkin lymphoma. No patient escaped relapse after autologous stem cell transplantation, and brentuximab vedotin exposure varied. Generated by immunoSEQ multiplex PCR, the TCRdb table keeps only in-frame clones and is missing some. The table lists 45,000 or so clones, roughly 73% of them singletons. The sample was peripheral blood mononuclear cells (PBMCs), taken at baseline. The source of these receptors is a human donor with classical Hodgkin lymphoma.

This clone was counted a few times. V is TRBV7-8 and J is TRBJ1-5; D gene uncertain. Germline loops: CDR1 SGHVS, CDR2 FQNEAQ. Trimming took off 5 bases at V and 1 base at J, with 12 bases between the two ends. This CDR3 has 15 amino acids. The CDR3 loop is CASSLLGYSNQPQHF. In DNA, the CDR3 is TGTGCCAGCAGCCTACTAGGCTACAGCAATCAGCCCCAGCATTTT.

This clone turned up a few times. V is TRBV6-1 and J is TRBJ2-7; D possibly corresponds to TRBD1 (6 bases). Trimming took off 10 bases at V and 2 bases at J, with 15 bases between the two ends. The CDR3 spans 13 residues. Germline loops: CDR1 MNHNS, CDR2 SASEGT. This chain's CDR3 is CATRDRTTYEQYF. DNA for the CDR3: TGTGCCACTAGAGACAGGACGACCTACGAGCAGTACTTC.

This chain uses TRBV25-1 with TRBJ2-1; 8 bases match TRBD1. The CDR3 spans 14 residues. J gave up 6 bases and V 1 base, and 2 bases lay outside the gene matches. CDR1 is MGHDK and CDR2 is SYGVNS in the germline V gene. CDR3 protein: CASSELDRANEQFF. The CDR3 DNA is TGTGCCAGCAGTGAATTGGACAGGGCCAATGAGCAGTTCTTC.

The chain links TRBV18 to TRBJ2-1; unclear D gene. This CDR3 comprises 13 residues. Trimming left V 3 bases short and J 9 bases short, with 12 bases between. The germline V gene has CDR1 KGHSH and CDR2 LQKENI. DNA of the CDR3: TGTGCCAGCTCACCCTATAGAGACGGTGAGCAGTTCTTC. It yields the protein CASSPYRDGEQFF.

V is TRBV9 and J is TRBJ1-3, with 9 bases matching TRBD1. Trimming at V came to 0 bases and at J to 0 bases, leaving 1 base not matched to a gene. Germline CDR1 reads SGDLS; CDR2 reads YYNGEE. This CDR3 has 16 residues. The CDR3 DNA reads as TGTGCCAGCAGCGTAGAGGGACAGGGCTCTGGAAACACCATATATTTT. Encoded protein: CASSVEGQGSGNTIYF.

The chain links TRBV18 to TRBJ2-6; D call uncertain. The V end lost 3 bases, the J end lost 0 bases, and 15 bases lay between the germline ends. Germline V gene lookup returns CDR1 KGHSH and CDR2 LQKENI. The CDR3 covers 18 residues. The CDR3 nucleotides are TGTGCCAGCTCACCGTGGGCCCAACCCTCCTCTGGGGCCAACGTCCTGACTTTC. Its protein product is CASSPWAQPSSGANVLTF.

The genes are TRBV6-1 and TRBJ2-4, with 7 bases fitting TRBD1. CDR3 length: 14 amino acids. V lost 3 bases, J lost 9 bases, and 8 bases stayed unmatched. Germline V gene data show CDR1 as MNHNS and CDR2 as SASEGT. CDR3 bases: TGTGCCAGCAGTGAGACAGGGTACGTCGGCATTCAGTACTTC. Protein sequence: CASSETGYVGIQYF.

The chain joins TRBV6-1 to TRBJ1-2; D gene ambiguous. This CDR3 has 14 residues. The germline V and J ends were trimmed by 2 bases and 4 bases, with 11 bases remaining between them. Germline lookup yields CDR1 MNHNS and CDR2 SASEGT. The CDR3 DNA is TGTGCCAGCAGTGAAATCAGTCCGATCTATGGCTACACCTTC. It yields the protein CASSEISPIYGYTF.

The rearrangement uses TRBV2 and TRBJ2-7, with unresolved D. CDR1 is SNHLY, CDR2 FYNNEI, per germline. The V and J ends lost 3 bases and 3 bases respectively, with 6 bases between them. The CDR3 totals 12 residues. CDR3 coding DNA: TGTGCCAGCAGTGATCCCAGCTACGAGCAGTACTTC. Translating it yields CASSDPSYEQYF.

The J gene is TRBJ1-5, the V gene TRBV19; weak D call: TRBD1 (5 bases). The V end was cut by 3 bases, the J end by 0 bases, with 15 bases between. CDR3 length equals 17 residues. Germline loops: CDR1 LNHDA, CDR2 SQIVND (reference sequence). In DNA, the CDR3 is TGTGCCAGTAGTATTCCCCACACAGGTAATAGCAATCAGCCCCAGCATTTT. It codes for CASSIPHTGNSNQPQHF.

The sample holds many counts of this clone. The chain is built from TRBV5-6 and TRBJ1-2, with D maybe TRBD1 (6 bases). Looked up from germline, CDR1 is SGHDT and CDR2 is YYEEEE. CDR3 length: 13 residues. V was clipped by 4 bases and J by 4 bases, with 11 bases between them. CDR3 nucleotides: TGTGCCAGCAGCCCGGGACATAGCTATGGCTACACCTTC. Translated: CASSPGHSYGYTF.

The chain uses TRBV25-1 and TRBJ2-7; a possible D gene is TRBD1 (6 bases). The germline V and J ends were trimmed by 3 bases and 3 bases, with 9 bases remaining between them. Germline lookup yields CDR1 MGHDK and CDR2 SYGVNS. The CDR3 has 13 residues. CDR3 sequence reads: CASSEGDIYEQYF. The CDR3 nucleotides read TGTGCCAGCAGTGAGGGGGACATCTACGAGCAGTACTTC.

V is TRBV7-9 and J is TRBJ2-3, with 7 bases fitting TRBD1. Trimming at V came to 5 bases and at J to 0 bases, leaving 8 bases not matched to a gene. CDR3 length: 16 amino acids. The V gene's germline CDR1 is SEHNR and CDR2 FQNEAQ (reference sequence). This chain's CDR3 is CASSQNRGGSTDTQYF. The CDR3 DNA reads TGTGCCAGCAGCCAGAACAGGGGCGGAAGCACAGATACGCAGTATTTT.

This clone came up once. V gene TRBV30 combines with J gene TRBJ1-1; D remains ambiguous. Trimming left V 3 bases short and J 3 bases short, with 5 bases between. Per the germline V gene, CDR1 is GTSNPN and CDR2 is SVGIG (reference sequence). CDR3 length equals 11 residues. For the CDR3, the DNA is TGTGCCTGGAGCGAGGACACTGAAGCTTTCTTT. It specifies CAWSEDTEAFF.

This rearrangement joins TRBV11-2 to TRBJ2-3, with 12 bases that match TRBD2. After removal of 3 bases from V and 4 bases from J, the junction contained 14 bases not matched to a gene. The CDR3 contains 19 residues. Germline V gene lookup returns CDR1 SGHAT and CDR2 FQNNGV. The CDR3 sequence is CASSLGASGRAQTPDTQYF. CDR3 coding DNA: TGTGCCAGCAGCTTGGGGGCTAGCGGGAGGGCCCAGACCCCAGATACGCAGTATTTT.

The CDR3 here is CASSRQGGRNQPQHF. As DNA, the CDR3 is TGTGCCAGCAGTCGACAGGGGGGGCGCAATCAGCCCCAGCATTTT. This sequence joins TRBV28 and TRBJ1-5; 9 nucleotides match TRBD1. The CDR3 covers 15 residues. The germline CDR1 and CDR2 sequences are MDHEN and SYDVKM. J lost 2 bases, V lost 5 bases, and 4 bases had no gene match.

This clone was counted only a few times. This chain joins TRBV28 and TRBJ1-2; D perhaps matches TRBD1 (5 bases). There are 13 residues in the CDR3. V dropped 7 bases and J dropped 6 bases, with 15 bases sitting between them. Per germline, CDR1 MDHEN and CDR2 SYDVKM. The CDR3 here is CASTTGTADGYTF. The CDR3 bases are TGTGCCAGCACCACCGGGACTGCTGATGGCTACACCTTC.

The rearrangement joins TRBV6-5 to TRBJ2-2; D gene unclear. The CDR3 is 11 residues long. The ends were cut back, 3 bases at V and 8 bases at J, with 4 bases in the middle. Germline CDR1 and CDR2: MNHEY and SVGAGI. The CDR3 here is CASSYAGELFF. The CDR3 nucleotides are TGTGCCAGCAGTTATGCGGGGGAGCTGTTTTTT.

The CDR3 DNA reads TGTGCCAGCAGCTCCGGGACAGGGACGTGGGAGACCCAGTACTTC. Amino acid sequence: CASSSGTGTWETQYF. This rearrangement joins TRBV5-5 to TRBJ2-5; 9 nucleotides agree with TRBD1. Trimming at V came to 3 bases and at J to 5 bases, leaving 8 bases not matched to a gene. Germline CDR1 is SGHKS and CDR2 is YYEKEE (reference sequence). The length of the CDR3 is 15 residues.

This clone was detected a few times. This chain uses TRBV7-2 with TRBJ1-2; 9 positions match TRBD1. The V and J ends lost 5 bases and 1 base, in that order; junction bases with no gene match: 5. CDR3 length: 15 amino acids. CDR1 is SGHTA, CDR2 FQGNSA, per germline. CDR3 sequence reads: CASSDRDRVNYGYTF. Written as DNA, the CDR3 is TGTGCCAGCAGCGACCGGGACAGGGTTAACTATGGCTACACCTTC.

This chain uses TRBV5-1 with TRBJ1-1; D unresolved. Looked up from germline, CDR1 is SGHRS and CDR2 is YFSETQ. The V and J ends lost 4 bases and 6 bases respectively, with 10 bases between them. The CDR3 consists of 12 residues. CDR3 nucleotide sequence: TGCGCCAGCAGCCATGGGGTGGCTGAAGCTTTCTTT. Amino acids: CASSHGVAEAFF. Complete variable domain (other parts from reference TRBV5-1 and TRBJ1-1): KAGVTQTPRYLIKTRGQQVTLSCSPISGHRSVSWYQQTPGQGLQFLFEYFSETQRNKGNFPGRFSGRQFSNSRSEMNVSTLELGDSALYLCASSHGVAEAFFGQGTRLTVV.

This clone was seen a few times. This rearrangement joins TRBV19 to TRBJ1-5, with D tentatively TRBD1 (6 bases). This CDR3 is 15 amino acids long. V lost 0 bases and J 8 bases, leaving 14 bases between the germline ends. Germline assignment: CDR1 LNHDA and CDR2 SQIVND (reference sequence). DNA of the CDR3: TGTGCCAGTAGTATAGATGGGACAAGGGGGAAGCCCCAGCATTTT. Its protein product is CASSIDGTRGKPQHF.

The CDR3 spells CASSAPGQFYEQYF. For the CDR3, the DNA is TGTGCCAGCAGTGCACCGGGACAGTTCTACGAGCAGTACTTC. The chain links TRBV25-1 to TRBJ2-7; 7 bases are a match to TRBD1. CDR1 is MGHDK, CDR2 SYGVNS, per germline. The CDR3 runs to 14 residues. Unmatched junction bases numbered 6, after V lost 4 bases and J lost 3 bases.

This clone is termed medium-sized (0.01 to 0.1%). The rearrangement links TRBV21-1 to TRBJ1-1. TRBV21-1 is reported as a pseudogene. This CDR3 is built from 17 residues. CDR3 coding DNA: TGTGCCAGCAGCAAAGTCCCACCCGGGCCCACGAACACTGAAGCTTTCTTT. This translates into CASSKVPPGPTNTEAFF.

The V gene is TRBV2, the J gene TRBJ1-5; no reliable D call. Germline CDR1 SNHLY, CDR2 FYNNEI. The CDR3 extends over 16 amino acids. The V end lost 7 bases, the J end lost 2 bases, and 18 bases lay between the germline ends. The chain's CDR3 is CASNEGGRRGNQPQHF. The DNA of the CDR3 is TGTGCCAGCAACGAGGGTGGAAGAAGGGGCAATCAGCCCCAGCATTTT.